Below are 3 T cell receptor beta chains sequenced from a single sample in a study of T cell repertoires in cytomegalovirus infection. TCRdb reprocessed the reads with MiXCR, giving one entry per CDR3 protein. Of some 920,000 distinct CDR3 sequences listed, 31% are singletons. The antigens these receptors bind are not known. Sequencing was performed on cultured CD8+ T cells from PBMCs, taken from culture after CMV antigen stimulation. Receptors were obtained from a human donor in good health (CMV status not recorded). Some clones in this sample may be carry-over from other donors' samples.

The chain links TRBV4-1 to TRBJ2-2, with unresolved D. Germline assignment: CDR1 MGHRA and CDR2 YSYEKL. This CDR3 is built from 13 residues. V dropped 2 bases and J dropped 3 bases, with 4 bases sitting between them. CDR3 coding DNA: TGCGCCAGCAGCCAACTCTACACCGGGGAGCTGTTTTTT. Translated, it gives CASSQLYTGELFF.

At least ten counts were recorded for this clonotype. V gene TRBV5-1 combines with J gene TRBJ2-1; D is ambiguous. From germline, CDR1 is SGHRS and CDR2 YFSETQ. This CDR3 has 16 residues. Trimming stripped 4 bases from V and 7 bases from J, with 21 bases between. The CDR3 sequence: CASSPATMAPLNEQFF. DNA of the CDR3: TGCGCCAGCAGCCCCGCCACGATGGCCCCCCTAAATGAGCAGTTCTTC.

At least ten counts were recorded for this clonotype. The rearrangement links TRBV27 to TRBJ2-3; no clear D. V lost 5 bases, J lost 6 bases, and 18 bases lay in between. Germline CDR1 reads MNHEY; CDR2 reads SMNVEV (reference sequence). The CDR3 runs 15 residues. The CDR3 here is CASSRRVYLEDTQYF. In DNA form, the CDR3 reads TGTGCCAGCAGTCGACGAGTCTATCTTGAGGATACGCAGTATTTT.